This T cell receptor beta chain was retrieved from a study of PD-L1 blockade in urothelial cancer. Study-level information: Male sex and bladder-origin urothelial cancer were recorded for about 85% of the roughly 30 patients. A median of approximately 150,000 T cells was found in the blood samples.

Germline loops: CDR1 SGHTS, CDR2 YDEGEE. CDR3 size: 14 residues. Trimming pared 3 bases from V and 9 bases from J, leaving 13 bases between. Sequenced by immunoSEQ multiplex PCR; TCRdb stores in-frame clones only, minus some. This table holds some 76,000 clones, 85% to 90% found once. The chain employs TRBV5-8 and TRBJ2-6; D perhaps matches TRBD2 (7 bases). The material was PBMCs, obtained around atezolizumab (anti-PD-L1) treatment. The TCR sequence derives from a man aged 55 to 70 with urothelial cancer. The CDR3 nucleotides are TGTGCCAGCAGCTGGGGAGGGGACAACAACGTCCTGACTTTC. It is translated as CASSWGGDNNVLTF.